This T cell receptor beta chain comes out of a study of cytomegalovirus exposure and HLA in healthy donors (dated by TCRdb to about 2017). Background for the entire study: An earlier analysis of 587 of the donors reported 276 Gb of sequence data and roughly 120 million unique TCR beta sequences obtained from around 170 million T cells. Around 300 gigabases of sequencing data and approximately 85 million unique TCR sequences were included in an early release covering 500 to 750 HLA-typed donors. The genetic ancestry cluster associated with self-reported Caucasian donors included approximately 85% of the 300 to 400 genotyped donors. The study aimed to test whether cataloging public T cell receptors could reveal signatures of past pathogen exposure. The study profiled the T cell repertoires of hundreds of subjects by immunosequencing and related them to cytomegalovirus serostatus. A separate validation cohort of over 95 different subjects was used in addition to the 666-subject first cohort. High-throughput TCR immunosequencing, statistical association of individual TCRs with disease status, and machine learning were combined to predict cytomegalovirus infection status. A later analysis re-analyzed previously published TCR beta repertoires from roughly 690 donors and added high-resolution HLA genotyping to study TCR occurrence patterns. In the later analysis, no new phenotypic data were used to find candidate immune exposures; instead, reliance was placed on TCR beta sequences and their occurrence across donors. To decide whether each TCR beta V gene segment behaved as functional or pseudogenic, an earlier analysis of fewer than 750 of the donors relied on high-throughput TCR beta sequencing. Donor age, sex, ethnicity and CMV serostatus were compiled together with the repertoire data. A later genetic analysis took genome-wide SNP genotypes for about 65% of the 666 donors and used that subset as a discovery cohort. All discovery cohort repertoires had been generated on a single sequencing platform. Class I and class II HLA loci were covered by the typing at four-digit resolution. Typing coverage varied by locus: about 620-630 donors for A, B, C, DRB1 and DQB1; roughly 500 for DQA1; around 570 for DPA1; approximately 470 for DPB1. Because of strong linkage in the cohort, roughly five DR-DQ haplotypes were treated as single units for association and clustering. Among over 350 genotyped donors of the cohort, an average of about 240,000 unique TCR beta nucleotide sequences were sequenced per donor, around 18% of them non-productive. Overall study outcomes, separate from this receptor: An association between a missense DCLRE1C variant and V-gene and J-gene trimming of TCR beta chains was found in a later genetic analysis and replicated in an independent cohort. Several of the top co-occurrence clusters appeared to be linked to parvovirus B19, influenza, CMV and Epstein-Barr virus, according to a later analysis. Most TCR sequences were observed very rarely across donors, whereas some public TCRs were present in many individuals. The presence/absence analyses assumed that sequencing depth was roughly uniform across donors, and that assumption may not be true. In an earlier analysis of 500 to 650 of the donors, most TCR beta V segments appeared in productive rearrangements about 87% or about 30% of the time, broadly matching IMGT annotations. A later analysis associated about 17,000 TCR beta sequences with specific HLA alleles at a false discovery rate of 0.05. When HLA alleles, especially DR and DQ, strongly co-occurred, attributing TCR associations to individual alleles was difficult. The classifier was reported to diagnose cytomegalovirus status with high specificity and sensitivity in both the original and validation cohorts. Correlated functional status among segregating V segments might reflect linkage disequilibrium, but an unknown experimental factor could not be ruled out. In a later analysis, most CMV-associated TCR beta chains were found to appear HLA-restricted, with HLA associations seemingly driven largely by CMV exposure. In a later genetic analysis, fewer N-insertions in productive TCRs were reported among donors in an Asian-associated ancestry cluster than the roughly 700-donor mean. The study listed 164 TCR beta chains as associated with cytomegalovirus. A later analysis found that HLA-associated TCR beta chains were more clonally expanded and had lower generation probabilities than equally common non-associated chains. Some IMGT-functional V segments, including TRBV6-2 and TRBV6-3, could not be told apart with the 87-base-pair reads, so those segments were excluded. A few of the identified cytomegalovirus-associated TCR beta chains were confirmed in vitro to be specific for cytomegalovirus antigens. According to a later analysis, TCR association rates differed among HLA loci, with DRB1 alleles showing the most associated TCRs and HLA-C alleles showing the fewest. The earlier analysis of almost 600 of the donors excluded fewer than 20 rarely observed V segments, including chromosome 9 orphons, because counts were too low. A further reported finding was that TCR beta sequences accurately predicted the HLA-A and HLA-B alleles for most subjects in the first cohort. HLA typing was unavailable for some donors at each locus, so association tests used only the typed subset. The authors suggested that the approach could potentially be generalized to other disease states and immunological phenotypes. A group of highly shared sequence variants was considered likely to be a technical artifact of the sequencing pipeline. CMV serostatus was the only immune exposure information available for the cohort. In this cohort, only TCR beta chains were sequenced, and detectable features were limited by the absence of alpha or paired-chain data.

Library preparation was by the immunoSEQ multiplex PCR assay. A mixture of 60 forward primers for TCR Vbeta segments and 13 reverse primers for TCR Jbeta segments was used in the multiplex PCR. Amplification of the CDR3 region of rearranged TCR beta genes was performed with a multiplex PCR assay on genomic DNA. The amplified TCR beta libraries were sequenced on the Illumina HiSeq System as 87-base-pair reads. The paper's data handling went like this. Across the roughly 640 repertoires, a later analysis counted 78 million or so unique TCR beta chains, 9.5 million to 13 million of which were shared by at least two donors. Raw reads were error-corrected and collapsed into unique sequences with a nearest-neighbor algorithm that merged closely related sequences to remove PCR and sequencing errors. To assign V, D and J gene segments, CDR3 sequences were aligned to IMGT reference sequences. For a sequence to be retained, at least a six-nucleotide match to both a V gene segment and a J gene segment was required. A rearrangement counted as productive if the CDR3 had no stop codons and remained in frame with V and J, and every other rearrangement counted as non-productive. CDR3 was defined by IMGT convention, running from the second conserved V-encoded cysteine to the conserved J-encoded phenylalanine. The earlier analysis of fewer than 750 of the donors excluded sequences that lacked an unambiguous match to a single V gene segment. An earlier analysis of fewer than 650 of the donors classified V segments as functional when productive rearrangements were above 56.7% and as segregating when the standard deviation between donors was above 5%. A statistical classification framework was built for diagnosing cytomegalovirus status from the catalog of TCR beta chain sequences. A later analysis assigned V and J genes by comparing TCR nucleotide sequences with IMGT/GENE-DB human TR gene sequences. In a later analysis, CDR3 sequences and most-parsimonious VDJ recombination scenarios were assigned using the TCRdist pipeline. A later analysis defined each TCR beta chain by its CDR3 amino acid sequence plus V-gene family, and excluded reads lacking a unique V-gene family. To address suspected cross-contamination and a sequencing artifact, a later analysis removed 550 to 750 highly shared, low-generation-probability nucleotide sequences. In a later analysis, a clonal expansion index was calculated for each public chain from normalized within-repertoire ranks of inferred template counts. In a later analysis, generation probabilities were computed using a VDJ recombination model fitted to out-of-frame rearrangements, and the results were checked against IGoR. A later analysis scored TCR-TCR, TCR-HLA and TCR-CMV co-occurrence with hypergeometric tests, applying a repertoire-size bias correction to TCR pairs. A later analysis estimated false discovery rates by permuting HLA or CMV assignments 20 times. In a later analysis, co-occurring TCRs were grouped using DBSCAN, and TCRdist sequence similarity was added for clustering within HLA-allele-positive subsets. Repertoires with fewer than 30,000 or more than 120,000 public chains, plus five repertoires with anomalous nucleotide sharing, were excluded from co-occurrence clustering. TCRdb took over this immuneACCESS table, retaining in-frame rearrangements with V and J assigned. Such tables are incomplete; in checked studies, under half of the missing clones stem from an unresolved V gene, and the remainder is unexplained. V, J and clone size reflect that table, while D and trimming were determined from the DNA. This sample holds some 190,000 clones; approximately 80% were observed only once. The ten largest make up roughly 1.6% of the sample.

The cohort comprised hundreds of healthy bone marrow donors. Cohort members were all nominally healthy when sampled, although unrecorded immune exposures were likely present. The donor was CMV seronegative and was included in the group of a few hundred seronegative cohort members. Each donor provided a peripheral blood sample, and peripheral blood mononuclear cells were used for TCR beta sequencing. Genomic DNA extraction from the blood cell samples was performed with the Qiagen DNeasy Blood Extraction Kit. Trimming removed 7 bases from V and 3 bases from J; the gene matches leave 8 bases unexplained. The CDR3 sequence holds 14 residues, the cysteine and phenylalanine included. Only the CDR3 DNA is retained, 42 bases long and in frame from the first base. The germline V gene supplies CDR1 SGHTA and CDR2 FQGNSA. About this clone: The antigen it binds to is not known. Base qualities are not recorded, but no much larger clone differs from it by a single base.

Here the chain combines TRBV7-2 and TRBJ2-7; TRBD1 fits 8 bases in the junction. The receptor's source is a man aged 18 to 35 in good health and CMV-seronegative. The sequenced sample was PBMCs. The nucleotide sequence reads as follows: TGTGCCAGCACCCTGGAGGACAGGGACTACGAGCAGTACTTC. This translates into CASTLEDRDYEQYF.